The clone carrying this TCR beta chain was detected a few times. What it binds is not known. Enrollment shut out patients with autoimmune disease history or systemic immunosuppression. CDR3 size: 17 residues. Germline loops: CDR1 MGHRA, CDR2 YSYEKL. Trimming pared 1 base from V and 4 bases from J, leaving 19 bases between. This sample is part of a study of OX40 agonist ivuxolimab in advanced cancers. Whole-study context: Across the patients, intravenous ivuxolimab was delivered every 2 weeks at 0.01 to 10 mg/kg. Partial responses were recorded for three patients, including one with hepatocellular carcinoma and two with cutaneous melanoma. The study, taken as a whole, reports: On average, CD8+ T cells showed a greater number of expanded clones than CD4+.

Clones were sequenced by immunoSEQ multiplex PCR, and TCRdb holds only the in-frame ones, with some missing. Among 20,000 to 30,000 clones listed, roughly 79% were seen once. The V call is TRBV4-1, the J call TRBJ1-2; D gene ambiguous. This receptor was taken from an adult with an advanced solid tumor such as melanoma, head and neck, liver or kidney cancer. Sequences were derived from CD4+ or CD8+ T cells sorted from blood, sampled in a trial of the OX40 agonist ivuxolimab. CDR3 in amino acids: CASSQVIRKGPPYGYTF. The CDR3, as DNA: TGCGCCAGCAGCCAAGTAATTAGGAAAGGCCCCCCCTATGGCTACACCTTC.